This note documents a single T cell receptor (beta chain) sequence. Its antigen is currently unknown. The junction differs from germline at one of its ends, possibly a read error. The germline gives CDR1 LNHNV, CDR2 YYDKDF (reference sequence). CDR3 length equals 13 residues. TCRdb itself ran the 5' RACE reads through MiXCR, one entry per CDR3 protein. Of 300,000 to 400,000 distinct CDR3 sequences in the sample, under 25% were seen once. The data were taken from a study of T-cell memory formation after mild COVID-19. Overall study: The two donors had largely donor-specific TCR clusters.

The study's findings and limits: Pre-infection memory showed some responding clones, and this suggested that cross-reactive memory joined.

The specimen was PBMCs or a T cell subset sorted from them (not recorded which). The receptor was derived from an adult woman who had mild COVID-19 (a few samples of this study predate the infection). Cell type and time point are not known. This chain links TRBV15 with TRBJ1-1, with D hard to call. The CDR3 region has the DNA TGTGCCACAGAGACGGGAAGCAACACTGAAGCCTTCTTT. Protein sequence: CATETGSNTEAFF.